This T cell receptor (beta chain) was observed in a study of PD-L1 blockade in urothelial cancer. Looking at the study overall: Patients commenced intravenous atezolizumab, 1,200 mg every 3 weeks, in the mid-2010s. Males with bladder-origin urothelial cancer constituted about 90% of the 29 patients.

A few counts support this clone. Method: immunoSEQ multiplex PCR; TCRdb's copy keeps in-frame clones and lacks some. The data show about 43,000 clones, around 88% seen once. Germline V lookup: CDR1 SGHKS, CDR2 YYEKEE (reference sequence). The ends were cut back, 2 bases at V and 2 bases at J, with 16 bases in the middle. This CDR3 comprises 16 residues. The sequenced sample was PBMCs, obtained around atezolizumab (anti-PD-L1) treatment. The rearrangement uses TRBV5-5 and TRBJ1-2, with D perhaps matching TRBD1 (5 bases). This clonotype originated in a man older than 75 with urothelial cancer. The CDR3 DNA sequence: TGTGCCAGCAGCTTCTCTCTCCAGGGCTCAAACTATGGCTACACCTTC. Amino acid sequence: CASSFSLQGSNYGYTF.